The 6 T cell receptor beta chains presented below share a single source sample, sequenced in a study of response to subunit inactivated influenza vaccine. From the RT-PCR reads, TCRdb called clonotypes with MiXCR, one entry per CDR3 protein. The sample holds under 550,000 distinct CDR3 sequences, 7.6% seen once. Sequenced material: PBMCs from blood, taken around 25 months after vaccination. The receptors here all came from a man between 50 and 75 years old who received an inactivated influenza vaccine.

V gene TRBV7-2 combines with J gene TRBJ2-2; D gene unclear. The length of the CDR3 is 14 residues. Trimming pared 1 base from V and 7 bases from J, leaving 10 bases between. Per the germline V gene, CDR1 is SGHTA and CDR2 is FQGNSA. CDR3 loop: CASSLGHVGGELFF. The CDR3 nucleotides read TGTGCCAGCAGCTTAGGGCACGTGGGCGGGGAGCTGTTTTTT.

J is TRBJ2-3 and V is TRBV28, with 8 bases aligning to TRBD2. The CDR3 is made up of 17 amino acids. Unmatched junction bases numbered 8, after V lost 3 bases and J lost 0 bases. The V gene's germline CDR1 is MDHEN and CDR2 SYDVKM. The CDR3 is CASSFLLAGESTDTQYF. As DNA, the CDR3 is TGTGCCAGCAGTTTTCTCCTAGCGGGTGAGAGCACAGATACGCAGTATTTT. Full variable domain (rest looked up from reference TRBV28 and TRBJ2-3): DVKVTQSSRYLVKRTGEKVFLECVQDMDHENMFWYRQDPGLGLRLIYFSYDVKMKEKGDIPEGYSVSREKKERFSLILESASTNQTSMYLCASSFLLAGESTDTQYFGPGTRLTVL.

This clonotype was recorded a few times. The V and J genes are TRBV12-3 or TRBV12-4 and TRBJ2-3, with D tentatively TRBD1 or TRBD2 (5 bases each). The CDR3 loop spans 15 amino acids. The germline V and J ends were trimmed by 3 bases and 4 bases, with 14 bases remaining between them. The CDR3 DNA reads TGTGCCAGCAGTTTCGGGGCTACTCACGCAGATACGCAGTATTTT. This codes for CASSFGATHADTQYF.

This clonotype appeared a few times. This sequence joins TRBV5-5 and TRBJ2-6; D not certain. The CDR3 contains 15 residues. Germline CDR1 reads SGHKS; CDR2 reads YYEKEE (reference sequence). Trimming cost V 4 bases and J 2 bases, with 10 bases left between them. CDR3 region: CASSNEPTGANVLTF. The CDR3 bases are TGTGCCAGCAGCAATGAACCTACTGGGGCCAACGTCCTGACTTTC.

Points on this clonotype: This sequence may be a read error, since a much larger clone differs from it by one base. The chain is built from TRBV20-1 and TRBJ2-5, with TRBD2 as a possible D gene (5 bases). The CDR3 is made up of 15 amino acids. The V gene lost 2 bases and the J gene lost 2 bases, with 15 bases spanning the gap. Germline loops: CDR1 DFQATT, CDR2 SNEGSKA (reference sequence). CDR3 residues: CSARSHIPGQETQYF. CDR3 nucleotide sequence: TGCAGTGCTAGATCCCACATTCCGGGACAAGAGACCCAGTACTTC.

This chain uses TRBV11-2 with TRBJ2-3, with D uncertain. Looked up from germline, CDR1 is SGHAT and CDR2 is FQNNGV. Between the trimmed V and J ends, which lost 5 bases and 3 bases, there was a span of 15 bases. The CDR3 covers 15 residues. The chain's CDR3 is CASSPPSRRTDTQYF. In DNA form, the CDR3 reads TGTGCCAGCAGCCCCCCTTCTAGACGTACAGATACGCAGTATTTT.